The clone carrying this TCR beta chain was counted a few times. This record belongs to a study of T cells in Graves' hyperthyroidism and ophthalmopathy. Amplification yielded TCR beta CDR3 regions, with RNA transcripts as the source. Researchers ran a first-round RT-PCR on the TCR CDR3 using the HTBI primer set. One entry per CDR3 protein, called by TCRdb with MiXCR from the multiplex PCR reads. The sample yields about 350,000 distinct CDR3 sequences, approximately 15% seen once. From germline, CDR1 is SGHNT and CDR2 YYREEE (reference sequence). Between the trimmed V and J ends, which lost 1 base and 4 bases, there was a span of 8 bases. The CDR3 has 13 amino acids.

This receptor was identified in a woman between 25 and 40 years old with Graves' hyperthyroidism. V gene TRBV5-4 combines with J gene TRBJ2-5, with TRBD1 as a possible D gene (5 bases). Sequencing input: blood. CDR3 protein: CASSLKGVETQYF. The CDR3 bases are TGTGCCAGCAGCTTGAAAGGGGTAGAGACCCAGTACTTC.